This T cell receptor (beta chain) was recovered during a study of blood T cell repertoires in COVID-19. Across the whole study: Sample material is recorded as cDNA or gDNA derived from T cells, B-cell-depleted T cells, or PBMCs.

Original data processing: Reference gene primer amplification yielded estimated nucleated cell counts. The protocol was immunoSEQ multiplex PCR, while the TCRdb copy is restricted to in-frame clones and leaves out a portion. That table furnishes V, J and clone size, whereas the DNA furnished D and trimming. The data hold around 100,000 clones, with roughly nine tenths observed a single time. Trimming left V 2 bases short and J 0 bases short, with 7 bases between. The germline CDR1 and CDR2 sequences are SNHLY and FYNNEI. CDR3 length: 14 amino acids. V and J are TRBV2 and TRBJ1-2; D might be TRBD1 (5 bases). Sequences were obtained from peripheral blood. The sequence was collected from a man aged 50 to 60 with active COVID-19. In nucleotides, the CDR3 is TGTGCCAGCAGTGAAAAGGGGACTAACTATGGCTACACCTTC. Translated, it gives CASSEKGTNYGYTF.